This T cell receptor (beta chain) comes out of a study of T cell changes during pregnancy in multiple sclerosis. Trimming took 0 bases from V and 3 from J; bases not matched to a gene: 11. The CDR3 is made up of 18 amino acids. CDR1 LNHDA and CDR2 SQIVND come from the germline V gene (reference sequence). Assay used: immunoSEQ multiplex PCR; TCRdb lists only in-frame clones, some missing. Of approximately 70,000 clones listed, just over 90% are singletons. The material sequenced was peripheral blood, taken in the third trimester of pregnancy. The sequence derives from a female donor with multiple sclerosis, enrolled in a pregnancy study. The V call is TRBV19, the J call TRBJ1-5; 7 bases fit TRBD1. This CDR3 reads CASSIDLGRGADNQPQHF. The CDR3 DNA follows: TGTGCCAGTAGTATAGATCTTGGCAGGGGGGCCGACAATCAGCCCCAGCATTTT.